Listed here is a single TCR beta chain. What it binds is not known. Libraries were prepared by immunoSEQ multiplex PCR; TCRdb keeps only in-frame clonotypes and omits some of them. The sample comprises about 180,000 clones, approximately 95% of which are singletons, and about 1% rests with the top ten. This sample is part of a study of T cell responses to AZD1222 COVID-19 vaccine. Study-level results: Compared with day 0, the breadth and depth of the Spike-specific TCR repertoire rose significantly after two doses of AZD1222. Donors were chiefly white British, with a greater number of females, and clonal diversity was perhaps underestimated.

Germline V lookup: CDR1 SGHRS, CDR2 YFSETQ. The CDR3 consists of 14 residues. Trimming took 3 bases from V and 2 from J; bases not matched to a gene: 2. This sequence joins TRBV5-1 and TRBJ2-5, with 9 bases identical to TRBD1. The source was peripheral blood, collected 28 days after the second dose of the MenACWY control vaccine. This clonotype was sampled from an adult who received the MenACWY meningococcal vaccine as a control. The DNA of the CDR3 is TGCGCCAGCAGCTGGGGGACAGGGCAAGAGACCCAGTACTTC. Translating gives CASSWGTGQETQYF.